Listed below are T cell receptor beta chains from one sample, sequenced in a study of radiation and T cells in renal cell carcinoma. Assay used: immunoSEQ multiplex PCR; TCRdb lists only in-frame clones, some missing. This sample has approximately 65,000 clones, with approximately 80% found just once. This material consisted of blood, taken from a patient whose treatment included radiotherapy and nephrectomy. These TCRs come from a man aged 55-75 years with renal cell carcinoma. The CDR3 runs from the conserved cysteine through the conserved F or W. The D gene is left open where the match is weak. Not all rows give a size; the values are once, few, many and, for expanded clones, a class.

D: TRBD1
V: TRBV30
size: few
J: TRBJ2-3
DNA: TGTGCCTGGAGTGTTATGACAGGGGCAGCAGATACGCAGTATTTT
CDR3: CAWSVMTGAADTQYF

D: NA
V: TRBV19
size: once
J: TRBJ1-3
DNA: TGTGCCAGTAGCCCCCCTGGGCGGAGCTCTGGAAACACCATATATTTT
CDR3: CASSPPGRSSGNTIYF

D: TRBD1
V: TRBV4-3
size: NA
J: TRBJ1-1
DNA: TGCGCCAGCAGCCGCGCGTCAGGGGGGGAAGCTTTCTTT
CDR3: CASSRASGGEAFF

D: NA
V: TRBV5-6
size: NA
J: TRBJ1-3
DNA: TGTGCCAGCAGCTTGTATCTCGAGAGCTCTGGAAACACCATATATTTT
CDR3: CASSLYLESSGNTIYF

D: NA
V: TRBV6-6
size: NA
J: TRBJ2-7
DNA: TGTGCCAGCAGTTACGGTACTAGCTACGAGCAGTACTTC
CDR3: CASSYGTSYEQYF

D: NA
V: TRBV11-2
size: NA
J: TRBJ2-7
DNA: TGTGCCAGCAGCTTACGGGAGTACGAGCAGTACTTC
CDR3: CASSLREYEQYF

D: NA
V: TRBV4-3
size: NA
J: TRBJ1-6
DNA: TGCGCCAGCAGCCAAGACAGGCCGGAAAATAATTCACCCCTCCACTTT
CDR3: CASSQDRPENNSPLHF

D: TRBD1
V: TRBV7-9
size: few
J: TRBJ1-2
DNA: TGTGCCAGCAGCTTAGAACAGGGGGTTCGAGGCTACACCTTC
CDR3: CASSLEQGVRGYTF

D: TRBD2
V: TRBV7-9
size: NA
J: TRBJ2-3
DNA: TGTGCCAGCACCAGTGCTGGAGCGGGAGTCACAGATACGCAGTATTTT
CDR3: CASTSAGAGVTDTQYF

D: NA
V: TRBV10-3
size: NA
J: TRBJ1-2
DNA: TGTGCCACCATGGGGTCGGGGGGCGAAATTCCTGGCTACACCTTC
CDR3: CATMGSGGEIPGYTF

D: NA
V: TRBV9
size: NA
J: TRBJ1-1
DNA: TGTGCCAGCAGCAGAACATTACGTGGGGGTACCACTGAAGCTTTCTTT
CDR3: CASSRTLRGGTTEAFF

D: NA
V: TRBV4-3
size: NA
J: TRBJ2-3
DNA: TGCGCCAGCAGCCAAACATGGGGGTCTAGCACAGATACGCAGTATTTT
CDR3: CASSQTWGSSTDTQYF

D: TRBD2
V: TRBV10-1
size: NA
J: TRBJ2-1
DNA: TGCGCCAGCAGTCTCCCGGGACTAAACAATGAGCAGTTCTTC
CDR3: CASSLPGLNNEQFF

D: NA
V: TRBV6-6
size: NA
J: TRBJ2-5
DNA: TGTGCCAGCAGTTCTTCTACAGGGGAGACCCAGTACTTC
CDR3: CASSSSTGETQYF

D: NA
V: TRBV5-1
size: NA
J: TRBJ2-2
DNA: TGCGCCGCTGGGGGCGGGAACACCGGGGAGCTGTTTTTT
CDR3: CAAGGGNTGELFF

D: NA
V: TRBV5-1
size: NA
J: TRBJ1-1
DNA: TGCGCCAGCAGCTTGGAAACGGGAGGAGACACTGAAGCTTTCTTT
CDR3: CASSLETGGDTEAFF

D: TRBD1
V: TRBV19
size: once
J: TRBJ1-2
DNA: TGTGCCAGTAGCGATCCGGGACAGCACTATGGCTACACCTTC
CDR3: CASSDPGQHYGYTF

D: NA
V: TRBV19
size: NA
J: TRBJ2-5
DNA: TGTGCCAGTAGTTCGAGGGAGGAAACCCAAGAGACCCAGTACTTC
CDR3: CASSSREETQETQYF

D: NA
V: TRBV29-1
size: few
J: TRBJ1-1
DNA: TGCAGCGTTGAAGATTACCCTGAAGCTTTCTTT
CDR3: CSVEDYPEAFF

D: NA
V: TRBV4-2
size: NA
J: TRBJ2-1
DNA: TGTGCCAGCAGCCAAGAGAGCCTACTAGACTACAATGAGCAGTTCTTC
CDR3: CASSQESLLDYNEQFF

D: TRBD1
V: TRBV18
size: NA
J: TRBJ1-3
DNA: TGTGCCAGCTCACCAAGGACAGGGGAAGGAAACACCATATATTTT
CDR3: CASSPRTGEGNTIYF

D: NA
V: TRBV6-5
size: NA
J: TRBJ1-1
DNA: TGTGCTAGCAGTTACTGGGGAGGTGAAGCTTTCTTT
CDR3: CASSYWGGEAFF

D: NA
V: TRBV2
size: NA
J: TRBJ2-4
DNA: TGTGCCAGCAAGCAGGGAAAAGGGATCGGCAAAAACATTCAGTACTTC
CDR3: CASKQGKGIGKNIQYF

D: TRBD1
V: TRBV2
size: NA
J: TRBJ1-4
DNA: TGTGCCAGCAGTAGGGACAGGGGGTATGAAAAACTGTTTTTT
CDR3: CASSRDRGYEKLFF

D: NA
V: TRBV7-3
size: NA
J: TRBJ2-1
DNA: TGTGCCAGCAGCTTGGGCAATGAGCAGTTCTTC
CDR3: CASSLGNEQFF

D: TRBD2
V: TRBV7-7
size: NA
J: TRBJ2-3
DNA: TGTGCCAGCAGCTTGCGGGGGGGCTCAGATACGCAGTATTTT
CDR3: CASSLRGGSDTQYF

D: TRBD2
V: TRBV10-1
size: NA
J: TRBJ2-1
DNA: TGCGCCAGCAGTGAGTACCGAAGCGGGAGCCATGAGCAGTTCTTC
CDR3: CASSEYRSGSHEQFF

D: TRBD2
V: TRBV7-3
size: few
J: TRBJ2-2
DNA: TGTGCCAGCAGCCCTAACGGGAGGGCGGTCACCGGGGAGCTGTTTTTT
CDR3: CASSPNGRAVTGELFF

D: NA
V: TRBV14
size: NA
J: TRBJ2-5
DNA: TGTGCCAGCAGCCAGCGTTTTCAAGAGACCCAGTACTTC
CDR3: CASSQRFQETQYF

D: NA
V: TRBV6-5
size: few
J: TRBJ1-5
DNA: TGTGCCAGCAGTTACTCCGACCAGGCGGGGCAGCCCCAGCATTTT
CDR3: CASSYSDQAGQPQHF

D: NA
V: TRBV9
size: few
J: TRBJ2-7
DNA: TGTGCCAGCAGCGTAGAAGAAAGGTTTGGGGACCCCTCCTACGAGCAGTACTTC
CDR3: CASSVEERFGDPSYEQYF

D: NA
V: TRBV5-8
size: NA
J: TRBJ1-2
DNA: TGTGCCAGCAGCAAAGCAGTCGTCCTGGACTATGGCTACACCTTC
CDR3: CASSKAVVLDYGYTF

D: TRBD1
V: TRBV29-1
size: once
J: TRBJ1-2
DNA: TGCAGCGCTAACAGGGGGAGCTATGGCTACACCTTC
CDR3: CSANRGSYGYTF

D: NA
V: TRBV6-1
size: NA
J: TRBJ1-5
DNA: TGTGCCAGCACCGGGACAAATAATCAGCCCCAGCATTTT
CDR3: CASTGTNNQPQHF

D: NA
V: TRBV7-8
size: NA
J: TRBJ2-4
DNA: TGTGCCAGCAGCCCCTGGGCAGACATTCAGTACTTC
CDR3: CASSPWADIQYF

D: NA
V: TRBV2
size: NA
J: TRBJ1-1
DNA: TGTGCCAGCAGTGATCGTGGGTACACTGAAGCTTTCTTT
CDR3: CASSDRGYTEAFF

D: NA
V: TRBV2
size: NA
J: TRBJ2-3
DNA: TGTGCCAGCAGTGAAAGGCATACGCAGTATTTT
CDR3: CASSERHTQYF

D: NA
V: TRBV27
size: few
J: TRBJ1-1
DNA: TGTGCCAGCAGTTTATCGTTCAGGGTGAACACTGAAGCTTTCTTT
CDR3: CASSLSFRVNTEAFF

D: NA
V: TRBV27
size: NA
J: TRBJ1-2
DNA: TGTGCCAGCAGTTTAGGGGGGAACCCTAACTATGGCTACACCTTC
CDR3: CASSLGGNPNYGYTF

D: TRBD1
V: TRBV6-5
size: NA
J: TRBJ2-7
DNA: TGTGCCAGCAGCCCCGGGACAGGGTCCTACGAGCAGTACTTC
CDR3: CASSPGTGSYEQYF

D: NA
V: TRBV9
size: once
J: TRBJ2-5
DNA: TGTGCCAGCAGCGCCTGGGACAACCAAGAGACCCAGTACTTC
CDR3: CASSAWDNQETQYF

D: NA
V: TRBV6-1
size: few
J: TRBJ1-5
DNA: TGTGCCAGCAGTGAAAACGGACAGCCCCAGCATTTT
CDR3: CASSENGQPQHF

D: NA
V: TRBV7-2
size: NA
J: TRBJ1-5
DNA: TGTGCCAGCAGCTTAGTGGGAAACAATCAGCCCCAGCATTTT
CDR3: CASSLVGNNQPQHF

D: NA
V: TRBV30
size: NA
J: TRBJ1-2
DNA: TGTGCCTGGACCCCCGGGGGGGGGAGCTATGGCTACACCTTC
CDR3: CAWTPGGGSYGYTF

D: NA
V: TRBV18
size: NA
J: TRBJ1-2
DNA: TGTGCCAGCTCACCACCACAGAGCGGGTATGGCTACACCTTC
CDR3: CASSPPQSGYGYTF

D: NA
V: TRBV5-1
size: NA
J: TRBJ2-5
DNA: TGCGCCAGCAGCGCGGGTGAGACCCAGTACTTC
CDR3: CASSAGETQYF

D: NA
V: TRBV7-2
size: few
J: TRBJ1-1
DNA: TGTGCCAGCAGCTTAGACAGGGTGAACACTGAAGCTTTCTTT
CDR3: CASSLDRVNTEAFF

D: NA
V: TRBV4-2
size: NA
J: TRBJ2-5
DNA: TGTGCCAGCAGCCAAGCCTCAGGGTCGGGAGAGGAGGAGACCCAGTACTTC
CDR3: CASSQASGSGEEETQYF

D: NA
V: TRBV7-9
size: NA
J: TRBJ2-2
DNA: TGTGCCAGCAGCCCTACCACCGGGACCTCCGCGTCAGACGGGGAGCTGTTTTTT
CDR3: CASSPTTGTSASDGELFF

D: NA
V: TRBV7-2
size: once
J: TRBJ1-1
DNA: TGTGCCAGCAGCTTATTGCCGGAGGGGACTGAAGCTTTCTTT
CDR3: CASSLLPEGTEAFF

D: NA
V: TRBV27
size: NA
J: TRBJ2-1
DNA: TGTGCCAGCAGTTTAATCCCCAGTAACAATGAGCAGTTCTTC
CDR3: CASSLIPSNNEQFF

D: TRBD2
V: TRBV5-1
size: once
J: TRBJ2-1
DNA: TGCGCCAGCAGCATTACCGGGACTAGCGGTAGCTCCTACAATGAGCAGTTCTTC
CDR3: CASSITGTSGSSYNEQFF

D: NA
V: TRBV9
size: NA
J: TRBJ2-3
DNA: TGTGCCAGCAGCGTTGACCCTAGCACAGATACGCAGTATTTT
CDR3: CASSVDPSTDTQYF